This is a list of T cell receptor beta chains from one sample in a study of T cells after posttransplantation cyclophosphamide. This table comes from immunoSEQ multiplex PCR, and its TCRdb copy is limited to in-frame clones, with some not included. This sample has about 6,800 clones; about 90% occur once, and the top ten carry approximately 13%. The sample was PBMCs, taken 1404 days after allogeneic stem cell transplant with posttransplant cyclophosphamide. These receptors were collected from a female patient aged 50-60 years who received an allogeneic stem cell transplant from a related donor, was CMV-positive, and had no GVHD. Some T cells may have originated in the graft donor. CDR3s include the opening cysteine and the closing phenylalanine or tryptophan. D genes are given only for firm matches. Only some rows state a clone size, as once, few, many or a class for expanded clones.

V gene,J gene,clone size,D gene,CDR3 DNA,CDR3 protein
TRBV9,TRBJ2-1,-,-,TGTGCCAGCAGCGTAGGGGCCCAACGTCGGAATGAGCAGTTCTTC,CASSVGAQRRNEQFF
TRBV7-3,TRBJ2-2,-,-,TGTGCCAGCAGCTTAACCCGGGGCACCGGGGAGCTGTTTTTT,CASSLTRGTGELFF
TRBV2,TRBJ2-3,-,-,TGTGCCAGCAGTGAAGAACTCTCGCAGTATTTT,CASSEELSQYF
TRBV6-6,TRBJ1-5,-,-,TGTGCCAGCAGTTACGGGGGGTTACAGCCCCAGCATTTT,CASSYGGLQPQHF
TRBV11-2,TRBJ2-7,-,TRBD1,TGTGCCAGCAGCTCCCGGGACAGCCTTGCCTACGAGCAGTACTTC,CASSSRDSLAYEQYF
TRBV19,TRBJ2-7,-,-,TGTGCCAGTAGTACCCGGGGGGCCAGCTCCTACGAGCAGTACTTC,CASSTRGASSYEQYF
TRBV19,TRBJ1-2,-,-,TGTGCCAGTAGTCCGACTCTGGCCTATGGCTACACCTTC,CASSPTLAYGYTF
TRBV5-4,TRBJ2-7,-,TRBD1,TGTGCCAGCAGCAATGGACAGGCCCTCTCCTACGAGCAGTACTTC,CASSNGQALSYEQYF
TRBV5-1,TRBJ2-3,few,TRBD1,TGCGCCAGCAGCTTGGAATTGGGCCGACAGGGGTATTTT,CASSLELGRQGYF
TRBV5-1,TRBJ2-7,few,TRBD2,TGCGCCAGCAGCTCACTAGCGGGAGGGACCTACGAGCAGTACTTC,CASSSLAGGTYEQYF
TRBV11-1,TRBJ2-1,-,-,TGTGCCAGCAGCTTAAACAGGGTACACAATGAGCAGTTCTTC,CASSLNRVHNEQFF
TRBV10-3,TRBJ1-1,-,-,TGTGCCATCAGTGAGTCGATAGGCGGTGACACTGAAGCTTTCTTT,CAISESIGGDTEAFF
TRBV28,TRBJ1-2,-,TRBD1,TGTGCCAGCGGCAATCCGGGACAGGGGAATGGCTACACCTTC,CASGNPGQGNGYTF
TRBV11-2,TRBJ2-2,-,TRBD2,TGTGCCAGCAGCTTAGCCCGGACTAGCGGGAGGTCCGGGGAGCTGTTTTTT,CASSLARTSGRSGELFF
TRBV27,TRBJ1-2,-,TRBD1,TGTGCCAGCAGTGGACAGGGCGCAGGCTATGGCTACACCTTC,CASSGQGAGYGYTF
TRBV5-6,TRBJ2-5,-,TRBD2,TGTGCCAGCAGACCGACGGGGGGACAAGAGACCCAGTACTTC,CASRPTGGQETQYF
TRBV28,TRBJ2-5,-,-,TGTGCCAGCAGTATCTATCAAGAGACCCAGTACTTC,CASSIYQETQYF
TRBV5-1,TRBJ1-5,-,-,TGCGCCAGCAGCCCTCAGAGCAATCAGCCCCAGCATTTT,CASSPQSNQPQHF
TRBV9,TRBJ2-3,-,-,TGTGCCAGCAGCGTAGGGCGGTATAGCACAGATACGCAGTATTTT,CASSVGRYSTDTQYF
TRBV27,TRBJ1-2,-,-,TGTGCCAGCAGTTCATGGGGGCTCAACTATGGCTACACCTTC,CASSSWGLNYGYTF
TRBV9,TRBJ2-1,-,-,TGTGCCAGCAGCGTAGCCGCGAGCTCCTACAATGAGCAGTTCTTC,CASSVAASSYNEQFF
TRBV15,TRBJ1-5,-,-,TGTGCCACCAGCAGCTCAAAATTCGGGGACGTGGGGGGGCCCCAGCATTTT,CATSSSKFGDVGGPQHF
TRBV6-6,TRBJ2-6,-,-,TGTGCCAGCAGCGGAACCGGACAGTCTGGGGCCAACGTCCTGACTTTC,CASSGTGQSGANVLTF
TRBV6-1,TRBJ2-1,-,TRBD2,TGTGCCAGCAGTGCCGCCGCCTTAGCGGGAAACAATGAGCAGTTCTTC,CASSAAALAGNNEQFF
TRBV13,TRBJ2-1,-,-,TGTGCCAGCAGCAATTGGGGAGGCTACAATGAGCAGTTCTTC,CASSNWGGYNEQFF
TRBV5-1,TRBJ2-1,few,-,TGCGCCAGCAGCTTGGTGGGGGGGGCGGGGGCCCTACTGAATGAGCAGTTCTTC,CASSLVGGAGALLNEQFF
TRBV10-3,TRBJ2-1,-,-,TGTGCCATCAGTGGGAGGGCGGGCGACAATGAGCAGTTCTTC,CAISGRAGDNEQFF
TRBV19,TRBJ2-1,-,TRBD1,TGTGCCAGTAACCAGGACAGGGGTTCCTACAATGAGCAGTTCTTC,CASNQDRGSYNEQFF
TRBV25-1,TRBJ2-7,-,TRBD1,TGTGCCAGCAGTGAATGGCGGGACAGGGCAGACGAGCAGTACTTC,CASSEWRDRADEQYF
TRBV7-2,TRBJ2-3,-,-,TGTGCCAGCAGCTTCGGTGATACGCAGTATTTT,CASSFGDTQYF
TRBV27,TRBJ1-1,-,TRBD1,TGTGCCAGCAGTCAGGGGGGAGAAGCTTTCTTT,CASSQGGEAFF
TRBV10-3,TRBJ2-2,few,TRBD2,TGTGCCATCAGCCCGGCGGGACTAGCGCTGAACACCGGGGAGCTGTTTTTT,CAISPAGLALNTGELFF
TRBV18,TRBJ2-5,-,TRBD2,TGTGCCAGCTCACCTTCCGGGGGGTTCCAAGAGACCCAGTACTTC,CASSPSGGFQETQYF
TRBV7-9,TRBJ2-3,large,-,TGTGCCAGCAGCTTAGTTAGCAGTACAGATACGCAGTATTTT,CASSLVSSTDTQYF
TRBV14,TRBJ2-7,-,TRBD1,TGTGCCAGCAGCCGACAGGGTAGGGGTCCCTACGAGCAGTACTTC,CASSRQGRGPYEQYF
TRBV5-1,TRBJ2-3,once,TRBD2,TGCGCCAGCAGCTTCGCGGGAGCCAGGGCAGATACGCAGTATTTT,CASSFAGARADTQYF
TRBV16,TRBJ1-2,-,-,TGTGCCAGCAGCCAATCGGCAGAAAGTGGCTACACCTTC,CASSQSAESGYTF
TRBV27,TRBJ2-5,-,TRBD1,TGTGCCAGCAGTTTACGACAGGGGGGAGAGACCCAGTACTTC,CASSLRQGGETQYF
TRBV11-2,TRBJ2-5,-,-,TGTGCCAGCAGCTTAGACCGAACTCAAGAGACCCAGTACTTC,CASSLDRTQETQYF
TRBV28,TRBJ1-4,-,-,TGTGCCAGCAGTGACCGCAATCGTCTCCTAGTCGACAATGAAAAACTGTTTTTT,CASSDRNRLLVDNEKLFF
TRBV5-1,TRBJ2-7,-,TRBD2,TGCGCCAGCAGTTCCGTCTGGGCGGGAGGGAACGAGCAGTACTTC,CASSSVWAGGNEQYF
TRBV6-5,TRBJ2-7,-,TRBD1,TGTGCCAGCAGGCGGACAGGACACTCCTACGAGCAGTACTTC,CASRRTGHSYEQYF
TRBV10-3,TRBJ1-2,-,-,TGTGCCATCAGGGAGGGAGACTATGGCTACACCTTC,CAIREGDYGYTF
TRBV7-9,TRBJ1-2,-,-,TGTGCCAGCAGCTCCACAGGGTATGGCTACACCTTC,CASSSTGYGYTF
TRBV12-1,TRBJ2-7,-,-,TGTGCTAGCAGCTTTCGCGGTAGTGCATCCACCTACGAGCAGTACTTC,CASSFRGSASTYEQYF
TRBV28,TRBJ2-5,once,TRBD2,TGTGCCAGCAGCCACCCAGCGGGAAGGGAGGAGACCCAGTACTTC,CASSHPAGREETQYF
TRBV5-6,TRBJ2-1,-,TRBD1,TGTGCCAGCAGCTTACAGGGGGACGAGCAGTTCTTC,CASSLQGDEQFF
TRBV5-1,TRBJ2-2,-,TRBD2,TGCGCCAGCAGCTCAGCGAGCGGGGTTACGAACACCGGGGAGCTGTTTTTT,CASSSASGVTNTGELFF
TRBV14,TRBJ2-6,few,-,TGTGCCAGCAGTCTTTTGGGACTGGTCCTGACTTTC,CASSLLGLVLTF
TRBV13,TRBJ2-7,-,-,TGTGCCAGCAGCTTACGTACAAGGTCCTCGGGGAACTACGAGCAGTACTTC,CASSLRTRSSGNYEQYF
TRBV13,TRBJ1-3,-,TRBD1,TGTGCCAGCAGCTTAGGGGACAGGGAAGGAAACACCATATATTTT,CASSLGDREGNTIYF